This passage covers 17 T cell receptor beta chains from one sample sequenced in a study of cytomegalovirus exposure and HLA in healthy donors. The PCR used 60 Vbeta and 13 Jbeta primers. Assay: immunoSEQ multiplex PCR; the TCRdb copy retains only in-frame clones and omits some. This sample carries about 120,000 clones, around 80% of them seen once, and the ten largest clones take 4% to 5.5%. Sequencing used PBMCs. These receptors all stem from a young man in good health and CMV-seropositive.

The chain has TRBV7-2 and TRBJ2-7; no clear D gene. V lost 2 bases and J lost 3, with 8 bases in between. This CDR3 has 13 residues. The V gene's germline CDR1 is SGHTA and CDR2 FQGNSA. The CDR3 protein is CASSLNTVYEQYF. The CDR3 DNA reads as TGTGCCAGCAGCTTAAACACAGTCTACGAGCAGTACTTC.

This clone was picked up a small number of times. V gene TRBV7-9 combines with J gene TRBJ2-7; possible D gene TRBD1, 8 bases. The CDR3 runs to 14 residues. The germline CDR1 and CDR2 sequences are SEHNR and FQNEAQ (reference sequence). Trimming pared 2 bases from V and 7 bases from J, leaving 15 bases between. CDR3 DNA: TGTGCCAGCAGCTTATGGGACAGGCGGGGGGAGCAGTACTTC. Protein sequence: CASSLWDRRGEQYF.

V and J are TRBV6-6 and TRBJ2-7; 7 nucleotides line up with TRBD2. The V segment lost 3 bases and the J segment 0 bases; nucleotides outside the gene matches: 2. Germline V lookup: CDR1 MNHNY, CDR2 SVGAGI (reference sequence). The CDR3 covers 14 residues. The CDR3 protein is CASSYAGVSYEQYF. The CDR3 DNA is TGTGCCAGCAGTTATGCGGGAGTCTCCTACGAGCAGTACTTC.

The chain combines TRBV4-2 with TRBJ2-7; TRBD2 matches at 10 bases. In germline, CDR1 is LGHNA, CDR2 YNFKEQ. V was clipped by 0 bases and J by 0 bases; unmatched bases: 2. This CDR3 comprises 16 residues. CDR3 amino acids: CASSQDSGRPSYEQYF. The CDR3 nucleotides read TGTGCCAGCAGCCAAGATAGCGGGAGGCCCTCCTACGAGCAGTACTTC.

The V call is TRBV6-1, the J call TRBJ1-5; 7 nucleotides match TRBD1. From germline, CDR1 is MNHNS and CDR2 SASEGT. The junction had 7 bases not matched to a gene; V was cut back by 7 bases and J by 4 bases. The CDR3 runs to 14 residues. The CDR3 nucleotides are TGTGCCAGCATCATCGGACAGGAAAATCAGCCCCAGCATTTT. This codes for CASIIGQENQPQHF.

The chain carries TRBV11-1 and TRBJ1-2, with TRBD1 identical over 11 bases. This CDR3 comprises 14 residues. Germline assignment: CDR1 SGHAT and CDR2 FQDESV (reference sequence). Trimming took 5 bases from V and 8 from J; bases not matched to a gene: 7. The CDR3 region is CASSPGQGARGYTF. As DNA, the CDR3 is TGTGCCAGCAGCCCTGGACAGGGGGCGCGCGGCTACACCTTC.

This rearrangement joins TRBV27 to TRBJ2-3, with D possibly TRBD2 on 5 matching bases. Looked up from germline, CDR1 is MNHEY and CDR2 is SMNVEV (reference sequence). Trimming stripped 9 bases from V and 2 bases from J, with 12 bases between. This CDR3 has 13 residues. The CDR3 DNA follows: TGTGCCAGTTCCCGGACTTACACAGATACGCAGTATTTT. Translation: CASSRTYTDTQYF.

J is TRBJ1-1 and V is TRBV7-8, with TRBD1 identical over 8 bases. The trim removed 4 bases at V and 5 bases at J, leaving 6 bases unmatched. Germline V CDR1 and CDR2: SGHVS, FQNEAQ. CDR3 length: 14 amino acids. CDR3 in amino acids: CASSSPGQATEAFF. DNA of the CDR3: TGTGCCAGCAGCTCCCCGGGACAGGCTACTGAAGCTTTCTTT.

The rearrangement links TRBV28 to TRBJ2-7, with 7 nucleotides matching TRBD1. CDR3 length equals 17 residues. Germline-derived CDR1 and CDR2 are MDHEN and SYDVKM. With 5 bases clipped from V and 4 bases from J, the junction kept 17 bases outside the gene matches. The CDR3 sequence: CASSPRQGKIQFYEQYF. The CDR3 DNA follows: TGTGCCAGCAGTCCTAGACAGGGAAAGATTCAATTTTACGAGCAGTACTTC.

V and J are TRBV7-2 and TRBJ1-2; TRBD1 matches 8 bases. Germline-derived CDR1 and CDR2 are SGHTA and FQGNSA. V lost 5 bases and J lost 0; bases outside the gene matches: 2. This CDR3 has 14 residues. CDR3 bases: TGTGCCAGCAGCACGACAGGGGCTAACTATGGCTACACCTTC. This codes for CASSTTGANYGYTF.

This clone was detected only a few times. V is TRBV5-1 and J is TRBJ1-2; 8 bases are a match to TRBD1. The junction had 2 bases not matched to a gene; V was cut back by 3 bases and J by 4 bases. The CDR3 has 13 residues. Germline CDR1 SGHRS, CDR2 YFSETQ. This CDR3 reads CASSSGQGYGYTF. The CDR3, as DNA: TGCGCCAGCAGCTCCGGACAGGGCTATGGCTACACCTTC.

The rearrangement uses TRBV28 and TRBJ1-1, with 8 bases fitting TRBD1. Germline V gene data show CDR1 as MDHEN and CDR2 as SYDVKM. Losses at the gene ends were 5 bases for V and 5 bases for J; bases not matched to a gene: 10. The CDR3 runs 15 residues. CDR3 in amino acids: CASSPRGQGRTEAFF. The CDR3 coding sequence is TGTGCCAGCAGTCCGCGTGGACAGGGTAGGACTGAAGCTTTCTTT.

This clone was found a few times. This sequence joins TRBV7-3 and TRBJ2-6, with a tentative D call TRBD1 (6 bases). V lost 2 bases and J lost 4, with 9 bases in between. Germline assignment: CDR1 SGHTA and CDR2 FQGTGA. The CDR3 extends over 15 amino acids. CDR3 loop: CASSLQGPGANVLTF. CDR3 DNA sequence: TGTGCCAGCAGCTTACAGGGGCCAGGGGCCAACGTCCTGACTTTC.

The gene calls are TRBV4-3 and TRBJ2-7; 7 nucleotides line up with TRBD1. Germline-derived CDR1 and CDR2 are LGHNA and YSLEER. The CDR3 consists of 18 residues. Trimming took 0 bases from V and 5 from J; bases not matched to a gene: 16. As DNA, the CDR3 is TGCGCCAGCAGCCAAGAGACTGGACAGAGGGGGCTTACCGACGAGCAGTACTTC. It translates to CASSQETGQRGLTDEQYF.

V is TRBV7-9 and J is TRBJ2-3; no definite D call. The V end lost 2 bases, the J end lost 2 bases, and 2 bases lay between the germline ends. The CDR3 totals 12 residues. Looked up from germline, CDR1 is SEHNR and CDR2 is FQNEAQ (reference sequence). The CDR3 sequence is CASSLLTDTQYF. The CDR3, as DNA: TGTGCCAGCAGCTTACTCACAGATACGCAGTATTTT.

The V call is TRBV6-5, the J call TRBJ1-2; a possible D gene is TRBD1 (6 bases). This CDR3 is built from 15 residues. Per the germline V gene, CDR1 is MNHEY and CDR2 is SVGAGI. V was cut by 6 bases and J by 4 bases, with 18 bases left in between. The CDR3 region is CASSSTGLVFYGYTF. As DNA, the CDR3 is TGTGCCAGCAGCTCCACAGGGCTTGTCTTCTATGGCTACACCTTC.

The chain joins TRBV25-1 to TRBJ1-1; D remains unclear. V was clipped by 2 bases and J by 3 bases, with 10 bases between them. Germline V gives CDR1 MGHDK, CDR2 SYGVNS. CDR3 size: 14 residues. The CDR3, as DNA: TGTGCCAGCAGTGAAAGAACGGGTGACACTGAAGCTTTCTTT. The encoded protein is CASSERTGDTEAFF. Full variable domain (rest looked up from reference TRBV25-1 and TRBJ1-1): EADIYQTPRYLVIGTGKKITLECSQTMGHDKMYWYQQDPGMELHLIHYSYGVNSTEKGDLSSESTVSRIRTEHFPLTLESARPSHTSQYLCASSERTGDTEAFFGQGTRLTVV.